Sequencing of this TCR beta chain was carried out in a study of T-cell reconstitution after alpha-beta-depleted transplantation in children. Study-wide points: T-cell counts and diversity at one year following transplant were attributed mainly to newly produced T cells. Certain patients had high TCRbeta diversity at day 60, and it came from recipient T cells and thymic progenitors that survived. Two months or so post-transplant, alpha-beta T cells reportedly derived from several hundred expanded graft clones.

Comments on this clonotype: Antigen unknown.

Preparation of the TCRbeta library used unique molecular identifiers. One entry per CDR3 protein results from TCRdb running MiXCR on the PCR reads. Here the sample spans almost 250,000 distinct CDR3 sequences, about 25% being singletons. V dropped 5 bases and J dropped 7; count of bases not matched to a gene: 14. Per germline, CDR1 SGHTA and CDR2 FQGTGA. CDR3 length equals 17 residues. The sample was PBMCs, taken before TCRalphabeta/CD19-depleted stem cell transplant. The sequence came from a girl aged 2-10 years with Fanconi anemia, due to receive a stem cell transplant. The V gene is TRBV7-3, the J gene TRBJ2-2; 9 positions agree with TRBD1. CDR3 coding DNA: TGTGCCAGCAGCGCAAGCCCAGTGGGACAGGGCGGCGGGGAGCTGTTTTTT. Translation gives CASSASPVGQGGGELFF.